The entry below describes one T cell receptor (beta chain). Its matching antigen is unknown. Those who donated, Caucasian adults without exception, all lived in Nashville, Tennessee. This CDR3 has 18 residues. The germline CDR1 and CDR2 sequences are MDHEN and SYDVKM. V lost 5 bases, J lost 5 bases, and 27 bases lay in between. The data originate from a study of shared clonotypes between healthy human individuals. Overall study context: The study enrolled a couple of women and a few men aged 18 to 49.

Authors' data handling: ImmunoSEQ gave junction-only sequences without quality scores, so filtering differed. The assay was immunoSEQ multiplex PCR, and TCRdb's table has in-frame clones only and misses some. V, J and clone size reflect that table, while D and trimming were determined from the DNA. The sample lists about 610,000 clones, roughly 97% occurring once. Study conclusions and caveats: Larger richness was generally estimated for naive than memory subsets.

The chain employs TRBV28 and TRBJ1-2, with D possibly matching TRBD1 (6 bases). The source of this sequence is a woman aged 30 to 39 in good health. Sequenced sample: naive CD4+ T cells sorted from blood. Documented subset: CD45RA+ positively selected. DNA for the CDR3: TGTGCCAGCAGTCTCCGGGACACTACTGCTGACCCTGTTTATGGCTACACCTTC. This encodes CASSLRDTTADPVYGYTF.